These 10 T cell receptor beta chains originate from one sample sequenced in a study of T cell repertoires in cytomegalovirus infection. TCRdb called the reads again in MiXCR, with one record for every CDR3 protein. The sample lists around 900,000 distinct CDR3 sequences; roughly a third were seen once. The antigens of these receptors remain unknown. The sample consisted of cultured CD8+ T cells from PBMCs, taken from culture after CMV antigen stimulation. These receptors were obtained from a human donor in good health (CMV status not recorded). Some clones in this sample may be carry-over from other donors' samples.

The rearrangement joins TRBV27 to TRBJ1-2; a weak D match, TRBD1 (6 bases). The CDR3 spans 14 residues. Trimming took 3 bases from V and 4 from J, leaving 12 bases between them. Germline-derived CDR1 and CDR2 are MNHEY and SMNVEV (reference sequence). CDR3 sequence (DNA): TGTGCCAGCAGTTTCGGGGGGGCGTTCTATGGCTACACCTTC. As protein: CASSFGGAFYGYTF.

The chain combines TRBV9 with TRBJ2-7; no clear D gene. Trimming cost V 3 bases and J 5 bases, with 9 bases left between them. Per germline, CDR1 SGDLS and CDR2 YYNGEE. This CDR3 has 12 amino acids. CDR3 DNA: TGTGCCAGCAGCGCCTCTACCAACGAGCAGTACTTC. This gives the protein CASSASTNEQYF.

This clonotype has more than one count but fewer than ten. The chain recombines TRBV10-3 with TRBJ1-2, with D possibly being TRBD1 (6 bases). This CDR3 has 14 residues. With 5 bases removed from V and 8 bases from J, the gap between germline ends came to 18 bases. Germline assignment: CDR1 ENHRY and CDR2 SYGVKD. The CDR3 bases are TGTGCCATCAGTTATGGACCGGGGGCTCGGGGCTACACCTTC. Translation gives CAISYGPGARGYTF.

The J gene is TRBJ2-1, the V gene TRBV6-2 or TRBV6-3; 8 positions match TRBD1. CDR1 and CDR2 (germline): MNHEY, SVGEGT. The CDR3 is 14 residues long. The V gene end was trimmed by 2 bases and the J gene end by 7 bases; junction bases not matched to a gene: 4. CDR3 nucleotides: TGTGCCAGCAGTTACCCGGGACAGGTGAATGAGCAGTTCTTC. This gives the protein CASSYPGQVNEQFF.

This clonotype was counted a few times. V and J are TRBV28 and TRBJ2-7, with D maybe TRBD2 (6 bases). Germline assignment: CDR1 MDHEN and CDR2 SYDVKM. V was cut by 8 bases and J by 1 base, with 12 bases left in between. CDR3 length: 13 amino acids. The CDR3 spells CASAGTGSYEQYV. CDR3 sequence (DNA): TGTGCCAGCGCGGGGACCGGTTCCTACGAGCAGTACGTC.

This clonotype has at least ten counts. CDR3 DNA sequence: TGCAGTGCTAGAGATTACGGCAGAAGCTCCTACGAGCAGTACTTC. Amino acid sequence: CSARDYGRSSYEQYF. The V and J genes are TRBV20-1 and TRBJ2-7, with D unclear. The CDR3 runs 15 residues. CDR1 is DFQATT and CDR2 is SNEGSKA in the germline V gene (reference sequence). V was pared by 0 bases and J by 0 bases, with 12 bases between.

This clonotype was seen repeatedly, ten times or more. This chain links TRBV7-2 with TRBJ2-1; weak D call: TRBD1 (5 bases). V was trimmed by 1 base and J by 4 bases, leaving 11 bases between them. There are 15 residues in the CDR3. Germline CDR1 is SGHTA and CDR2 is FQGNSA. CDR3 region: CASSLVGDSYNEQFF. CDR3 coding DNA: TGTGCCAGCAGCTTAGTTGGTGACAGTTACAATGAGCAGTTCTTC.

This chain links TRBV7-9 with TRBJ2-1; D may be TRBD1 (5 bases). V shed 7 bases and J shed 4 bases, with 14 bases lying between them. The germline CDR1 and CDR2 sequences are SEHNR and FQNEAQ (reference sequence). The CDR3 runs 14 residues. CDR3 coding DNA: TGTGCCAGCACCAAAAGCGACAGTTACAATGAGCAGTTCTTC. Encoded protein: CASTKSDSYNEQFF.

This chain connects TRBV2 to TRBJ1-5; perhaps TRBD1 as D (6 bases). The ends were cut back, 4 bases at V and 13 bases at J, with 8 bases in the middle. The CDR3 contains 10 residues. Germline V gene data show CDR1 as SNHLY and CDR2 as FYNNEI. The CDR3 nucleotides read TGTGCCAGCAGTGGGACAGAACAGCATTTT. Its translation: CASSGTEQHF.

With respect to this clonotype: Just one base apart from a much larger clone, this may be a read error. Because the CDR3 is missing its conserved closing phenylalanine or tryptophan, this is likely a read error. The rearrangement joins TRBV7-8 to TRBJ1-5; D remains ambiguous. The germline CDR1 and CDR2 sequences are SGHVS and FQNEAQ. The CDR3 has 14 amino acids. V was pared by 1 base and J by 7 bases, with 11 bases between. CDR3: CASSLDGGLQPQHI. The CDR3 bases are TGTGCCAGCAGCTTAGATGGCGGATTGCAGCCCCAGCATATT.